A selection of T cell receptor beta chains follows, all from one sample in a study of beta chain features in type 1 diabetes. Method: immunoSEQ multiplex PCR; TCRdb's copy keeps in-frame clones and lacks some. The data hold 680,000 or so clones, with 13% observed a single time. Sequenced: naive CD4+ T cells from blood. The receptors originated from a man between 18 and 29 years old with type 1 diabetes. Both conserved end residues are part of each CDR3. A D gene is named only where the DNA matches it firmly. Clone size is given for some rows only: seen once, a few or many times, or a class if the clone is expanded.

D gene,J gene,clone size,V gene,CDR3 DNA,CDR3 protein
NA,TRBJ2-5,NA,TRBV14,TGTGCCAGCAGCCAATTACAAGAGACCCAGTACTTC,CASSQLQETQYF
NA,TRBJ2-7,NA,TRBV27,TGTGCCAGCAGTTGGCAGGGTGGCGGGGCCTACGAGCAGTACTTC,CASSWQGGGAYEQYF
NA,TRBJ1-2,NA,TRBV11-2,TGTGCCAGCAGCTTAGATCAACTTGGATACTATGGCTACACCTTC,CASSLDQLGYYGYTF
NA,TRBJ1-2,few,TRBV7-9,TGTGCCAGCAGCTTTGGGCAGCCCGCTAACTATGGCTACACCTTC,CASSFGQPANYGYTF
TRBD1,TRBJ1-4,NA,TRBV4-1,TGCGCCAGCAGCCAAGTCGGACAGGGCGGTGAAAAACTGTTTTTT,CASSQVGQGGEKLFF
NA,TRBJ2-5,NA,TRBV5-1,TGCGCCAGCAGCGGCGCCAATCAAGAGACCCAGTACTTC,CASSGANQETQYF
NA,TRBJ2-1,few,TRBV7-2,TGTGCCAGCAGCCCCTCCCCTTGGCGTTTAGGAGGTGAGCAGTTCTTC,CASSPSPWRLGGEQFF
TRBD1,TRBJ1-5,few,TRBV5-6,TGTGCCAGCAGCTTGTCAGGGGGAAATCAGCCCCAGCATTTT,CASSLSGGNQPQHF
NA,TRBJ2-3,NA,TRBV7-7,TGTGCTAGCAGCTCCGGGGCCCAGAGCACAGATACGCAGTATTTT,CASSSGAQSTDTQYF
NA,TRBJ2-5,NA,TRBV7-2,TGTGCCCGACCTGAAAACAGGGTGAAAGAGACCCAGTACTTC,CARPENRVKETQYF
NA,TRBJ2-3,few,TRBV6-5,TGTGCCAGCAGTTACTCCCAAACGCCACCAGATACGCAGTATTTT,CASSYSQTPPDTQYF
TRBD1,TRBJ2-3,NA,TRBV18,TGTGCCAGCTCACGAAACGACAGGGCCACAGATACGCAGTATTTT,CASSRNDRATDTQYF
TRBD1,TRBJ1-4,NA,TRBV29-1,TGCAGCGTTTTTTCTACCGGGACAGCAGGGGAAAAACTGTTTTTT,CSVFSTGTAGEKLFF
NA,TRBJ2-7,few,TRBV7-6,TGTGCCAGCAGCTTAGGGACCGACCGACGACAGTACTTC,CASSLGTDRRQYF
NA,TRBJ2-5,few,TRBV7-9,TGTGCCAGCAGTCCCGCCCCAGAGACCCAGTACTTC,CASSPAPETQYF
NA,TRBJ2-2,NA,TRBV5-6,TGTGCCAGCAGCTTGGAACTAAGGAACACCGGGGAGCTGTTTTTT,CASSLELRNTGELFF
NA,TRBJ1-5,few,TRBV28,TGTGCCAGCAGTTTTCTTTCAGGAAACAAGCAGCCCCAGCATTTT,CASSFLSGNKQPQHF